This TCR beta chain was recovered during a study of cytomegalovirus exposure and HLA in healthy donors. Overall study findings and caveats: In a later analysis, DRB1 alleles had the most associated TCRs; HLA-C alleles the fewest.

On this clone itself: Its antigen remains unidentified.

The PCR made use of 60 Vbeta and 13 Jbeta primers. TCRdb's table, derived via immunoSEQ multiplex PCR, lists solely in-frame clones and lacks some. The profile shows fewer than 200,000 clones, about 80% of them singletons. The CDR3 covers 13 residues. Germline V CDR1 and CDR2: LGHNA, YSLEER. Between the trimmed V and J ends, which lost 0 bases and 1 base, there was a span of 4 bases. Sequenced sample: PBMCs. J is TRBJ2-7 and V is TRBV4-3; D is ambiguous. The receptor comes from a woman aged 45-65 years in good health and CMV-seronegative. The CDR3, as DNA: TGCGCCAGCAGCCAAGATTTATCCTACGAGCAGTACTTC. This sequence encodes CASSQDLSYEQYF.